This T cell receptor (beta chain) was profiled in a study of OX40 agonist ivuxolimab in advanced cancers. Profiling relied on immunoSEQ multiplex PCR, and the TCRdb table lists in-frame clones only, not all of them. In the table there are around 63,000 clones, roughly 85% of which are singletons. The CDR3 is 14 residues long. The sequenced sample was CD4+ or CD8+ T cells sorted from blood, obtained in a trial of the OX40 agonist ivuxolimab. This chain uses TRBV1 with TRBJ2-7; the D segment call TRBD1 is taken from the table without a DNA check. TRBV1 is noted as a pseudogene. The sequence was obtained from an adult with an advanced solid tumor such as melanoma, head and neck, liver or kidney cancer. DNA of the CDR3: TGCACCAGCAGCCAACCAAGCAGGGGATACGAGCAGTACTTC. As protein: CTSSQPSRGYEQYF.